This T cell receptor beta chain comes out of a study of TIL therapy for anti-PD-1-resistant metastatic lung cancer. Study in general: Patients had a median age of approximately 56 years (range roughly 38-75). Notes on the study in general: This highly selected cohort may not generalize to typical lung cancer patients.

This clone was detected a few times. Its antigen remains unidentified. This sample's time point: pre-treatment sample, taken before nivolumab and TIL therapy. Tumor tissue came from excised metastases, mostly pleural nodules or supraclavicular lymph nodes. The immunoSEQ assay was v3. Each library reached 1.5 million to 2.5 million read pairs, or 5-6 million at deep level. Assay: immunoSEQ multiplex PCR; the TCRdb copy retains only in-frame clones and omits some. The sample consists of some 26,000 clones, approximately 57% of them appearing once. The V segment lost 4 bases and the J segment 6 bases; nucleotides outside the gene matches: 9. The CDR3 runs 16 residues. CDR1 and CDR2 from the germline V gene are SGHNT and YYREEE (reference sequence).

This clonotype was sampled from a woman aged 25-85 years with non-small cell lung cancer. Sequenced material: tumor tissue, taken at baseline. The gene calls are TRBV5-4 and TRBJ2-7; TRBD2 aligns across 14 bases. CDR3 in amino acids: CASSARGGLAGVEQYF. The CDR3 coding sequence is TGTGCCAGCAGCGCCCGTGGGGGACTAGCGGGAGTCGAGCAGTACTTC. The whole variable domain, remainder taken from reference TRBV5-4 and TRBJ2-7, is ETGVTQSPTHLIKTRGQQVTLRCSSQSGHNTVSWYQQALGQGPQFIFQYYREEENGRGNFPPRFSGLQFPNYSSELNVNALELDDSALYLCASSARGGLAGVEQYFGPGTRLTVT.